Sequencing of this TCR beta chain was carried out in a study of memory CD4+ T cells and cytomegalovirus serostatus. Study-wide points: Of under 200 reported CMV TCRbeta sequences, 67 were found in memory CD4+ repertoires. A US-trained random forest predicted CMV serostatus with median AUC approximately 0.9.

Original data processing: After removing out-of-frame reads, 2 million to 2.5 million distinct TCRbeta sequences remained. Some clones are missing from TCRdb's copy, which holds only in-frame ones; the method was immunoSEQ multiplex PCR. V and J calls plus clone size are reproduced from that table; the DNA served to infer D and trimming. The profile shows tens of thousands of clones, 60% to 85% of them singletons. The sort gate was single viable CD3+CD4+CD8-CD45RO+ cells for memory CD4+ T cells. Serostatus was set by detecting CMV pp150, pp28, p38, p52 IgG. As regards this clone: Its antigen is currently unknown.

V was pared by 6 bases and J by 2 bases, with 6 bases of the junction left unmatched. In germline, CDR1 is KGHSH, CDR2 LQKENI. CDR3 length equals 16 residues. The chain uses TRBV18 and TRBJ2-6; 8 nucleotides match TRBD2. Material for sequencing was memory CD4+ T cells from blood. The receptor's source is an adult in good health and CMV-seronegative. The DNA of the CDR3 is TGTGCCAGCTCCCTTGCGGGGGGTCCTGGGGCCAACGTCCTGACTTTC. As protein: CASSLAGGPGANVLTF.